The table lists the clone carrying this T cell receptor beta chain with a few counts. The antigen is not known. Treatment reported: 10-day PBMC culture with coronavirus spike peptide pools or control peptides (ViraFEST assay). The data originate from a study of vaccination and CD4 T cells after COVID-19. As for the study in general: Overlapping SARS-CoV-2, HCoV-NL63, HCoV-OC43 and HCoV-229E spike peptides stimulated the cells. Control cultures were supplied with a CEFX pool, an HIV-1 Nef pool, or no peptide at all.

The CDR3 sequence is 15 residues long. Trimming shortened V by 0 bases and J by 2 bases, and 10 bases separated the two germline ends. Germline-derived CDR1 and CDR2 are LNHNV and YYDKDF (reference sequence). Sequencing of cultured CD4+ T cell DNA used the Oncomine TCR Beta short-read assay. MiXCR was run by TCRdb on the PCR reads, yielding one entry per CDR3 protein. The table lists 25,000 or so distinct CDR3 sequences, under 45% of them singletons. Study outcomes and limitations: Convalescent patients' vaccine-specific clones were spike mono-reactive in 304 of 307 cases.

Sequenced material: CD4+ T cells from blood, cultured in vitro, taken before SARS-CoV-2 vaccination. The origin of this receptor is a human donor who received a COVID-19 vaccine. This rearrangement joins TRBV15 to TRBJ1-1; the D gene is possibly TRBD1 (5 bases). As DNA, the CDR3 is TGTGCCACCAGCAGAGATGGGGCCCTTAACACTGAAGCTTTCTTT. The encoded protein is CATSRDGALNTEAFF.